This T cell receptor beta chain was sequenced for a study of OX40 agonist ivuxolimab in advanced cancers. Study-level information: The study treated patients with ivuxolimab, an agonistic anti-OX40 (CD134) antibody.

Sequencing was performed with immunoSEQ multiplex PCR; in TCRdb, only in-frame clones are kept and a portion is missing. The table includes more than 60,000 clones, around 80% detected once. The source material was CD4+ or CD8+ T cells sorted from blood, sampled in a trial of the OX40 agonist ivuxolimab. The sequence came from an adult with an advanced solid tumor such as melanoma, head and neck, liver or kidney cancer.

For the CDR3, the DNA is TGTGCCAGCAGTGACTCTGGGGCCAACGTCCTGACTTTC. It yields the protein CASSDSGANVLTF. The V call is TRBV6-4, the J call TRBJ2-6; unclear D gene. V lost 0 bases, J lost 3 bases, and 0 bases lay in between. There are 13 residues in the CDR3. Germline V lookup: CDR1 MRHNA, CDR2 SNTAGT.